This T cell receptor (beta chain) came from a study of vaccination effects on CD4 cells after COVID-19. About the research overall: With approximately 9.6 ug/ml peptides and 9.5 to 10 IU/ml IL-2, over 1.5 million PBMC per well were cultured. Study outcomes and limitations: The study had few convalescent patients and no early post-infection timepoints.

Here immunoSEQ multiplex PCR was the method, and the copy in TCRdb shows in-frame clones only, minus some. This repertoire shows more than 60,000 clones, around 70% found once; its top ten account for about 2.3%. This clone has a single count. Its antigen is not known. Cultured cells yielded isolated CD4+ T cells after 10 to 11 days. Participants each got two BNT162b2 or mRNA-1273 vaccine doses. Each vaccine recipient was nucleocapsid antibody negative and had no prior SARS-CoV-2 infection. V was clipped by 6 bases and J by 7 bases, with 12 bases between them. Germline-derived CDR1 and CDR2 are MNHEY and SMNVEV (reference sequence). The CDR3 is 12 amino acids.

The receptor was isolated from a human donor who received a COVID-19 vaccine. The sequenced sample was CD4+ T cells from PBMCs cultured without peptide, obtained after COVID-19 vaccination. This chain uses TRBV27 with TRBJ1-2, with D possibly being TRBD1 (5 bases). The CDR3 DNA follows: TGTGCCAGCAGAAACCAGGGTTTTGGCTACACCTTC. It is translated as CASRNQGFGYTF.